This entry features one T cell receptor (beta chain) sequence. Genomic DNA, the template, was used for profiling of the TCR beta VDJ and CDR3. TCRdb reprocessed the reads via MiXCR and lists one record per CDR3 protein. The sample holds about 120,000 distinct CDR3 sequences; under 65% are singletons and the top ten take roughly 32%. The data belong to a study of CD8+CD57+ T cells in acquired aplastic anemia. Before being chosen for sequencing, patients had shown CD8+CD57+ cell expansion by flow cytometry. The CDR3 covers 14 residues. Germline assignment: CDR1 ENHRY and CDR2 SYGVKD. With 2 bases removed from V and 8 bases from J, the gap between germline ends came to 15 bases.

The sample consisted of sorted CD4+, CD8+, or CD8+CD57+ T cells (not recorded which) from PBMCs. The TCR was taken from a human donor with aplastic anemia. V usage is TRBV10-3 and J usage is TRBJ1-1; D may be TRBD1 (5 bases). The CDR3 spells CAISEAVRGTEAFF. The CDR3 DNA follows: TGTGCCATCAGTGAGGCAGTTAGGGGAACCGAAGCTTTCTTT.